The clone carrying this TCR beta chain was seen only once. The sample comes from a study of cytomegalovirus exposure and HLA in healthy donors. This CDR3 contains 18 residues. CDR1 is SGDLS and CDR2 is YYNGEE in the germline V gene. The V and J ends lost 1 base and 1 base, in that order; junction bases with no gene match: 6. Primers: 60 Vbeta forward and 13 Jbeta reverse. The protocol was immunoSEQ multiplex PCR, while the TCRdb copy is restricted to in-frame clones and leaves out a portion. The sample holds 250,000 or so clones, about nine tenths seen once. This sequence originates from a girl aged 2-10 years in good health and CMV-seronegative. The rearrangement joins TRBV9 to TRBJ2-1; 12 bases map to TRBD2. Sequenced material: PBMCs. This chain's CDR3 is CASSVRGTSGLSYNEQFF. CDR3 nucleotide sequence: TGTGCCAGCAGCGTAAGGGGGACTAGCGGGCTTTCCTACAATGAGCAGTTCTTC.